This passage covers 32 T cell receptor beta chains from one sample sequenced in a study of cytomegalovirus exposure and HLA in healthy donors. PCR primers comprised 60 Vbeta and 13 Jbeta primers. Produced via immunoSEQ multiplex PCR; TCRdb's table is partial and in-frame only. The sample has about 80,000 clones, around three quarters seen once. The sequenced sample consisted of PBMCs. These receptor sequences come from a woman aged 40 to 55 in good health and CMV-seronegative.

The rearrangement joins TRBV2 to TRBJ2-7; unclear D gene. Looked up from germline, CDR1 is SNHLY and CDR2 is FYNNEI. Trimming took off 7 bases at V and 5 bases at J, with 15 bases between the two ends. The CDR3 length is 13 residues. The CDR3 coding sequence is TGTGCCAGCAAAGCCGCGGTCCGGAACGAGCAGTACTTC. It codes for CASKAAVRNEQYF.

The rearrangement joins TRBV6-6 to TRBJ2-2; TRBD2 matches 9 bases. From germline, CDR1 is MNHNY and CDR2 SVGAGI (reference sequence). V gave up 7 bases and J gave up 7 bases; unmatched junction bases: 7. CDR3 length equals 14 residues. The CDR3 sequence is CASMASGAVGELFF. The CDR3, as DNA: TGTGCCAGCATGGCTAGCGGGGCGGTCGGGGAGCTGTTTTTT.

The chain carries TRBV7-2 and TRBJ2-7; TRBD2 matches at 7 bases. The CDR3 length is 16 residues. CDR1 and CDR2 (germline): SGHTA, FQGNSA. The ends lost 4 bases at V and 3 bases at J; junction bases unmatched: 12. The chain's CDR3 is CASSSEAFAGDYEQYF. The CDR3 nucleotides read TGTGCCAGCAGCTCAGAGGCATTTGCGGGGGACTACGAGCAGTACTTC.

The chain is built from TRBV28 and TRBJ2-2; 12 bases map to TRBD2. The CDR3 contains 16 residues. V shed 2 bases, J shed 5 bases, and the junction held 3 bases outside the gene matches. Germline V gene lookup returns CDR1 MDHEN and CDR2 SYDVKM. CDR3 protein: CASSLALAGGTGELFF. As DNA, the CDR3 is TGTGCCAGCAGTTTAGCGCTAGCGGGAGGGACCGGGGAGCTGTTTTTT.

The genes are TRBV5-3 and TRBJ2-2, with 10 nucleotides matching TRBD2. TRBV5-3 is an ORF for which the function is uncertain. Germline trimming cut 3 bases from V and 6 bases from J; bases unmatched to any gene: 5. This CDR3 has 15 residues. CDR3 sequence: CARSSEAGGAGELFF. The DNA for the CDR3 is TGTGCCAGAAGCTCGGAAGCGGGAGGGGCCGGGGAGCTGTTTTTT.

The CDR3 bases are TGTGCCAGCAGTGAAGGAGGGACTGGAAACACCATATATTTT. It is translated as CASSEGGTGNTIYF. The V call is TRBV6-5, the J call TRBJ1-3; D unclear. Germline lookup yields CDR1 MNHEY and CDR2 SVGAGI. CDR3 size: 14 residues. V was cut by 5 bases and J by 2 bases, with 10 bases left in between.

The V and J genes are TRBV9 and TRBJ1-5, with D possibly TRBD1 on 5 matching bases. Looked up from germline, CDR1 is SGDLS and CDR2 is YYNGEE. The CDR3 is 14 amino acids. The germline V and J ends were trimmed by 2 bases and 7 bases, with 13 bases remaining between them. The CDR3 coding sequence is TGTGCCAGCAGCGTGGACATAACGTACCAGCCCCAGCATTTT. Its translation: CASSVDITYQPQHF.

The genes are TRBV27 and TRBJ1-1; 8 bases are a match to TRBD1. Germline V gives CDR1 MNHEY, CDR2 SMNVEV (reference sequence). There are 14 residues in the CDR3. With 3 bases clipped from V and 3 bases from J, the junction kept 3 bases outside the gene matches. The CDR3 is CASSFGQGDTEAFF. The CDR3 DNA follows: TGTGCCAGCAGTTTCGGACAGGGCGACACTGAAGCTTTCTTT.

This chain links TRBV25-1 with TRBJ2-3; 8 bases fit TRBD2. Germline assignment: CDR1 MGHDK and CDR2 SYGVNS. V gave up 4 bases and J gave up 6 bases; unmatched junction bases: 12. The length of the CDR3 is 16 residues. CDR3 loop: CASSGGLGFSVDTQYF. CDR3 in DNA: TGTGCCAGCAGTGGGGGACTAGGATTTTCGGTGGATACGCAGTATTTT.

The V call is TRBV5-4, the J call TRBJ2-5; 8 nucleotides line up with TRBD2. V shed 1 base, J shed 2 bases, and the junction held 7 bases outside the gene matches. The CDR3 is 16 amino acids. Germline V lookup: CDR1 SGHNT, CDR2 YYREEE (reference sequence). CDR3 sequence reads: CASSLSASGQQETQYF. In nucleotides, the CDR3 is TGTGCCAGCAGCTTGTCGGCTAGCGGGCAACAAGAGACCCAGTACTTC.

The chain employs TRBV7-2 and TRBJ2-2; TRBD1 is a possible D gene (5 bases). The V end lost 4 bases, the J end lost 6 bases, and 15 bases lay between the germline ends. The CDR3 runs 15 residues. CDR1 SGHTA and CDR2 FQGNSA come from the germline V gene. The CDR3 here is CASSSSPRDAGELFF. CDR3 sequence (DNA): TGTGCCAGCAGCTCCAGTCCCAGGGATGCCGGGGAGCTGTTTTTT.

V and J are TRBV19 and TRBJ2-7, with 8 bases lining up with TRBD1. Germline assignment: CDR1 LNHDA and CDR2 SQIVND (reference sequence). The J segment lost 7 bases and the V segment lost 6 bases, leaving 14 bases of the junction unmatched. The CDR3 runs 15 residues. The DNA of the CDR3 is TGTGCCAGTAGCAGCACCGGGACAGGCAATCGTGAGCAGTACTTC. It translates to CASSSTGTGNREQYF.

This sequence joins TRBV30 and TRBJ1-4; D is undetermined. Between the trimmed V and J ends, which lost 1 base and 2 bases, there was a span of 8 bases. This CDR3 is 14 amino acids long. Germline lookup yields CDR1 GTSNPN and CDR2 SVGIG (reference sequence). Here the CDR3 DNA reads TGTGCCTGGAGTGGTTGGCAGACTAATGAAAAACTGTTTTTT. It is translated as CAWSGWQTNEKLFF.

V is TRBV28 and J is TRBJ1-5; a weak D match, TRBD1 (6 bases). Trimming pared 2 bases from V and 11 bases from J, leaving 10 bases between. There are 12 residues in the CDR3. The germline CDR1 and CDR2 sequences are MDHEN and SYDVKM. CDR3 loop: CASSLTGRSQHF. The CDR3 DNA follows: TGTGCCAGCAGTTTAACAGGGCGATCCCAGCATTTT.

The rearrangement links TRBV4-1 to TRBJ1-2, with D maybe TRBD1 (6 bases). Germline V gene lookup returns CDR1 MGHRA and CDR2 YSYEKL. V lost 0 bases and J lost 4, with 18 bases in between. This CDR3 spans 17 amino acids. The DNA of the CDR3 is TGCGCCAGCAGCCAAGAGGGACCGACAGGATATTCCTATGGCTACACCTTC. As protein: CASSQEGPTGYSYGYTF.

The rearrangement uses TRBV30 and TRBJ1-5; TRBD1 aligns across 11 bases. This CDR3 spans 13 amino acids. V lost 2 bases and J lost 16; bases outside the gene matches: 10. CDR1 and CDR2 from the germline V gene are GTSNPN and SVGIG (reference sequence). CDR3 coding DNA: TGTGCCTGGAGTCGTACCGGACAGGGGGCCGGACATTTT. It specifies CAWSRTGQGAGHF.

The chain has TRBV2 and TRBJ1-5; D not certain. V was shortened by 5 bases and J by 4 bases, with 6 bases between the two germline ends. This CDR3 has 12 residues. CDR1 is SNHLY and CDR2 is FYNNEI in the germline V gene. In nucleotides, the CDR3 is TGTGCCAGCAGTACGGGGAATCAGCCCCAGCATTTT. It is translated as CASSTGNQPQHF. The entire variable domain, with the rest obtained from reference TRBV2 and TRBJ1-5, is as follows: EPEVTQTPSHQVTQMGQEVILRCVPISNHLYFYWYRQILGQKVEFLVSFYNNEISEKSEIFDDQFSVERPDGSNFTLKIRSTKLEDSAMYFCASSTGNQPQHFGDGTRLSIL.

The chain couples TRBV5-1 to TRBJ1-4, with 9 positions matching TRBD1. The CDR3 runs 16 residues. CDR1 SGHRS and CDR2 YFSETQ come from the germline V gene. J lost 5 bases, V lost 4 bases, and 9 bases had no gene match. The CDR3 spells CASSADGDRANEKLFF. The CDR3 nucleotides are TGCGCCAGCAGCGCGGATGGGGACAGGGCAAATGAAAAACTGTTTTTT. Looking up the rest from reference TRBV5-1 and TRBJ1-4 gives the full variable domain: KAGVTQTPRYLIKTRGQQVTLSCSPISGHRSVSWYQQTPGQGLQFLFEYFSETQRNKGNFPGRFSGRQFSNSRSEMNVSTLELGDSALYLCASSADGDRANEKLFFGSGTQLSVL.

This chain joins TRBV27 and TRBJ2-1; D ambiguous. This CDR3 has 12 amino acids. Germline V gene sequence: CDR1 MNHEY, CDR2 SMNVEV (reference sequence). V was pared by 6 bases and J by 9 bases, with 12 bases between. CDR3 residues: CASSRQAGEQFF. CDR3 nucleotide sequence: TGTGCCAGCAGCCGGCAGGCAGGTGAGCAGTTCTTC.

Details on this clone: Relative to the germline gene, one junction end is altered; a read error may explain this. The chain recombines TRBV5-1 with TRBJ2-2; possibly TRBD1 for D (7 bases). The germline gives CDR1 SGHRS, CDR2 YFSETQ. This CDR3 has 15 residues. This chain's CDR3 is CASSLAGGNTGEPFF. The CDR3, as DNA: TGCGCCAGCAGCTTGGCAGGGGGGAACACCGGGGAGCCGTTTTTT.

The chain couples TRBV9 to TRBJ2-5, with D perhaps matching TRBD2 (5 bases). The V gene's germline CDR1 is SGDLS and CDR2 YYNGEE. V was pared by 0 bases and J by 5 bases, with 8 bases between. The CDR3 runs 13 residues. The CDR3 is CASSVGGDETQYF. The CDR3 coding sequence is TGTGCCAGCAGCGTAGGGGGAGACGAGACCCAGTACTTC.

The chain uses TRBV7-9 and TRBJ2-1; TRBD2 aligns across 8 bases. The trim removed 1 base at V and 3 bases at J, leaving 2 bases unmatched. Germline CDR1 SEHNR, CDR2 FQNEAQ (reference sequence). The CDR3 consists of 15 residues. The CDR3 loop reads CASSLGLALYNEQFF. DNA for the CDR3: TGTGCCAGCAGCTTAGGACTAGCGCTCTACAATGAGCAGTTCTTC.

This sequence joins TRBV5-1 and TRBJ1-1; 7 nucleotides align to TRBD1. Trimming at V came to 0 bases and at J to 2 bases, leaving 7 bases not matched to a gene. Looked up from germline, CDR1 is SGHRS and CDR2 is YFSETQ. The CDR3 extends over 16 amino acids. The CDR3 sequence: CASSLVGGPANTEAFF. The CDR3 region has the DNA TGCGCCAGCAGCTTGGTAGGGGGCCCCGCTAACACTGAAGCTTTCTTT.

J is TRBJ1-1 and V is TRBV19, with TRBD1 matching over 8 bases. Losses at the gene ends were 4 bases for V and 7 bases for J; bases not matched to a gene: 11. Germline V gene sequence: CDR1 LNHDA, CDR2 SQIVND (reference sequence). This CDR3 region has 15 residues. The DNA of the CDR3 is TGTGCCAGTAGTAGACCTGCCGGACAGGGCATTGAAGCTTTCTTT. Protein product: CASSRPAGQGIEAFF.

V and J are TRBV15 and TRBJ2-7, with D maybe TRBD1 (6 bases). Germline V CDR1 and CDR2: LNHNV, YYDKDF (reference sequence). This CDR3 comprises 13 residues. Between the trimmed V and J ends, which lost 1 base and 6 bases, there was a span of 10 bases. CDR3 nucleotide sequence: TGTGCCACCAGCAGAGTTTCCAGGGGCGAGCAGTACTTC. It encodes CATSRVSRGEQYF.

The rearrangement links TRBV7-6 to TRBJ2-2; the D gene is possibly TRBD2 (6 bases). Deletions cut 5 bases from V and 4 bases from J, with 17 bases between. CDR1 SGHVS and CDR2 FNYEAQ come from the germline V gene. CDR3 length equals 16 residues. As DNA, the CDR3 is TGTGCCAGCAGCACCGGACGGGGGAAAAGCACCGGGGAGCTGTTTTTT. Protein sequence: CASSTGRGKSTGELFF.

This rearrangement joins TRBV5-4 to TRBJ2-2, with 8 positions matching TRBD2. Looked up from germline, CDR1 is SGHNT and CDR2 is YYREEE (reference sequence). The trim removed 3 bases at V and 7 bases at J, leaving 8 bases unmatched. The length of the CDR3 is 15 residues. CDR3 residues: CASSSPERGIGELFF. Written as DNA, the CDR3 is TGTGCCAGCAGCTCCCCAGAGCGGGGGATCGGGGAGCTGTTTTTT.

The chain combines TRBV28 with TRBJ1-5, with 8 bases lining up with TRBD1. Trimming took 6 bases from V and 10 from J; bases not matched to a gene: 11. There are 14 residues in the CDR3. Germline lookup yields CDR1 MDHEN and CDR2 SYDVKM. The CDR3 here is CASRFDRGHLPQHF. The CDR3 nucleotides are TGTGCCAGCAGGTTTGACAGGGGCCACCTCCCCCAGCATTTT.

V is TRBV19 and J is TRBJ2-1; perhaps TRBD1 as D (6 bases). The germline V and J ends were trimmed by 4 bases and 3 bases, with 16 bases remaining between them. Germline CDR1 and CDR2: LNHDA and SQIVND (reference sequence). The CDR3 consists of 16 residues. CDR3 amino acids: CASSNTRDTGYNEQFF. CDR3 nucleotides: TGTGCCAGTAGTAACACCCGGGACACGGGCTACAATGAGCAGTTCTTC.

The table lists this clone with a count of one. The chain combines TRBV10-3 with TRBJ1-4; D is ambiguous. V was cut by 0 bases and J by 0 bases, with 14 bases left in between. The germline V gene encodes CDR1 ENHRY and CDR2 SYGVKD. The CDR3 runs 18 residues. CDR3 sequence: CAISESSATIATNEKLFF. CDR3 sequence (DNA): TGTGCCATCAGTGAGTCGTCGGCTACTATTGCAACTAATGAAAAACTGTTTTTT.

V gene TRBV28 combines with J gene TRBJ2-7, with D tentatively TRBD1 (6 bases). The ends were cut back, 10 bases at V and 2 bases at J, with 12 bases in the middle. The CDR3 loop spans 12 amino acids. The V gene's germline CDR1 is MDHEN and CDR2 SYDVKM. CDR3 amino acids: CAIQGDPYEQYF. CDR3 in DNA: TGTGCCATACAGGGAGATCCCTACGAGCAGTACTTC.

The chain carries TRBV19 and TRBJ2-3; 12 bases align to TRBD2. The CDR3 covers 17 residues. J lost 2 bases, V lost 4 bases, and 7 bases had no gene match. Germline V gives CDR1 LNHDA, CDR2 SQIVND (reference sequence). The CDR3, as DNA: TGTGCCAGTAGTACAAGTGGGACTAGCGGGCTCACAGATACGCAGTATTTT. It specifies CASSTSGTSGLTDTQYF.